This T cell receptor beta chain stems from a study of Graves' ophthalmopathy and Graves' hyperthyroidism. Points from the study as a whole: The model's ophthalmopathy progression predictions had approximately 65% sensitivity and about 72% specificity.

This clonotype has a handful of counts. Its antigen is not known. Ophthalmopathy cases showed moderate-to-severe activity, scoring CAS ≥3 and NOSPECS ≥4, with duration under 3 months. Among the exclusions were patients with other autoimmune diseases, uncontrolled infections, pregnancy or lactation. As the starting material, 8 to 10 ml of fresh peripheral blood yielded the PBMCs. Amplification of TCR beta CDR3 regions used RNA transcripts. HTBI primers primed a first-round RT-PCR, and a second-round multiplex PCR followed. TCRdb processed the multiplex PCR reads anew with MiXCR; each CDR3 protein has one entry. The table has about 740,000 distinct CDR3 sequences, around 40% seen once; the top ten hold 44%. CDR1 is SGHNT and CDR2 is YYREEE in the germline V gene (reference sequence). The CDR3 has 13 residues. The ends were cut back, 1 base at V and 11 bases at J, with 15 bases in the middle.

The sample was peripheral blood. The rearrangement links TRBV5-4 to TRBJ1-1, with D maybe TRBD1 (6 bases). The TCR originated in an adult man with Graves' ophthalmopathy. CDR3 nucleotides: TGTGCCAGCAGCTTGTGGGGGGGGCCTAGCGCTTTCTTT. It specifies CASSLWGGPSAFF. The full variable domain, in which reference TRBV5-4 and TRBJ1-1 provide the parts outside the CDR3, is ETGVTQSPTHLIKTRGQQVTLRCSSQSGHNTVSWYQQALGQGPQFIFQYYREEENGRGNFPPRFSGLQFPNYSSELNVNALELDDSALYLCASSLWGGPSAFFGQGTRLTVV.